The present T cell receptor (beta chain) was sequenced within a study of beta chain features in type 1 diabetes. Notes on the study in general: No resolution was reached here on whether HLA type influences TCRB rearrangement. Shorter templates may be favored by PCR, equally so in patients and controls.

With 3 bases clipped from V and 1 base from J, the junction kept 4 bases outside the gene matches. CDR3 size: 15 residues. The V gene's germline CDR1 is SGHNT and CDR2 YYREEE (reference sequence). Investigators reverse transcribed all isolated RNA, so they sequenced expressed TCRB transcripts. TCRdb keeps only in-frame clones here, not all; method: immunoSEQ multiplex PCR. Found here are roughly 150,000 clones, approximately 10% of them singletons; the top ten hold roughly 2%. This clone was found many times. Its antigen is not identified. The origin of this receptor is a man aged 18 to 29 in good health. The sample was central memory CD4+ T cells from blood. The genes are TRBV5-4 and TRBJ2-7; 10 positions match TRBD2. The CDR3 DNA is TGTGCCAGCAGCTCTGGACTAGCGGATTCCTACGAGCAGTACTTC. Encoded protein: CASSSGLADSYEQYF.